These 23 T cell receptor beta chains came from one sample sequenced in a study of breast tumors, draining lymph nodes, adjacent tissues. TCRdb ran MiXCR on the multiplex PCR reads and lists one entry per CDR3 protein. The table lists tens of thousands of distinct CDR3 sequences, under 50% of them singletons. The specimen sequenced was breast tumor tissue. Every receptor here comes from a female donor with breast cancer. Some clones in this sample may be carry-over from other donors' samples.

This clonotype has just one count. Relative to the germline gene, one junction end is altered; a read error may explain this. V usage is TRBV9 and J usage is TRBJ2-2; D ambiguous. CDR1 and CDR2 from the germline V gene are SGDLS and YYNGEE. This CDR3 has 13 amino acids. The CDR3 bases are TGTGCCAGCAGCGTAGTCCAGGCCGGTGAGCTGTTTTTT. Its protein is CASSVVQAGELFF.

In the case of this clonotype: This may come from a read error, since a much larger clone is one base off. CDR3 bases: TGTGCCAGCAGTCAAGCAGCTAGAAATACAGATACGCAGTATTTT. Protein: CASSQAARNTDTQYF. J is TRBJ2-3 and V is TRBV6-1; no clear D gene. This CDR3 region has 15 residues. The germline gives CDR1 MNHNS, CDR2 SASEGT.

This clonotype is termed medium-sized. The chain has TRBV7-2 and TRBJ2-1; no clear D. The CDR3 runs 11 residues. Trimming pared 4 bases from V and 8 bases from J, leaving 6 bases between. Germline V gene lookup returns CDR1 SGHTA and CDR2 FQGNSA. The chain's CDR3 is CASSSLYEQFF. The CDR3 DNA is TGTGCCAGCAGCTCACTCTATGAGCAGTTCTTC.

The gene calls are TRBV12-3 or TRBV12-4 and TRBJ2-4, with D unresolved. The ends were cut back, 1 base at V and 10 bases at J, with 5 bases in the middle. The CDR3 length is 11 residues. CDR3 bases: TGTGCCAGCAGTTTAGGTCCTATTCAGTACTTC. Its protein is CASSLGPIQYF.

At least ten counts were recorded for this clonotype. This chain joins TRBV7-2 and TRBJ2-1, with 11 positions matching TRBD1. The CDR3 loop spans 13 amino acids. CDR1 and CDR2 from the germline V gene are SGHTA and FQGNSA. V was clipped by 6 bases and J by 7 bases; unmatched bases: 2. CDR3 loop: CASSWDRGNEQFF. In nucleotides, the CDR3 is TGTGCCAGCAGTTGGGACAGGGGGAATGAGCAGTTCTTC.

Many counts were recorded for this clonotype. As DNA, the CDR3 is TGTGCCAGCAGTGAGGTGAGTTATCAGCCCCAGCATTTT. It translates to CASSEVSYQPQHF. The chain recombines TRBV6-1 with TRBJ1-5; the D is unclear. Germline V lookup: CDR1 MNHNS, CDR2 SASEGT. The CDR3 loop spans 13 amino acids. Trimming took 3 bases from V and 5 from J, leaving 8 bases between them.

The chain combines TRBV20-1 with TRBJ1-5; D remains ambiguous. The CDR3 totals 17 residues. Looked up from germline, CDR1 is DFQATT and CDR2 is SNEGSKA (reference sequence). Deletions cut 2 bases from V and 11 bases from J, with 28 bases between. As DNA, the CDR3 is TGCAGTGCTAGAAGGCGTTGGGAGGCGAACGAAAAAGAGACCCAGCATTTT. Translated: CSARRRWEANEKETQHF.

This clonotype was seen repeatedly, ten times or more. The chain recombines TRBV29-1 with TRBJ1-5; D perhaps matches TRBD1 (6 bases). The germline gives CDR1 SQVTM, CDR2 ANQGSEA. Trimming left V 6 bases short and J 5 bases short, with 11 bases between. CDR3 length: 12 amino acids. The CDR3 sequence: CSVGTPDQPQHF. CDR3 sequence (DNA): TGCAGCGTCGGGACACCAGATCAGCCCCAGCATTTT.

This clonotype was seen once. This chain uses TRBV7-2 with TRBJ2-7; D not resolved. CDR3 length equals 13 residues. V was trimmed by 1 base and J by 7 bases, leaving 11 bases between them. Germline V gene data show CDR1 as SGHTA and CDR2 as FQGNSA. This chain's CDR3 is CASSLVRSVEQYF. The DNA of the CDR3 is TGTGCCAGCAGCTTAGTGAGGTCCGTGGAGCAGTACTTC.

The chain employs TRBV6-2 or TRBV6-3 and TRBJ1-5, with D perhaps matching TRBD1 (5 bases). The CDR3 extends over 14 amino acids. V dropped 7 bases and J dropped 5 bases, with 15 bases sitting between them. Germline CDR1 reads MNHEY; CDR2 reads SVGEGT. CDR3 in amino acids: CASTYPGPHQPQHF. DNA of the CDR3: TGTGCCAGCACCTACCCGGGACCGCATCAGCCCCAGCATTTT.

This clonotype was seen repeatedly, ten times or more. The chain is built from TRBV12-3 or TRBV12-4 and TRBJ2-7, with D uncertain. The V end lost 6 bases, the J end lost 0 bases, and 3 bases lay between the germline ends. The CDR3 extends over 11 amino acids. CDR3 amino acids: CASSHSYEQYF. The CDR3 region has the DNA TGTGCCAGCAGCCACTCCTACGAGCAGTACTTC.

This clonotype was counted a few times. CDR3 in DNA: TGCAGTGCTAGAAACAGGAACGAAAAACTGTTTTTT. Translated: CSARNRNEKLFF. The chain has TRBV20-1 and TRBJ1-4; a weak D match, TRBD1 (5 bases). This CDR3 comprises 12 residues. Germline lookup yields CDR1 DFQATT and CDR2 SNEGSKA (reference sequence). Trimming removed 2 bases from V and 8 bases from J, with 9 bases in between.

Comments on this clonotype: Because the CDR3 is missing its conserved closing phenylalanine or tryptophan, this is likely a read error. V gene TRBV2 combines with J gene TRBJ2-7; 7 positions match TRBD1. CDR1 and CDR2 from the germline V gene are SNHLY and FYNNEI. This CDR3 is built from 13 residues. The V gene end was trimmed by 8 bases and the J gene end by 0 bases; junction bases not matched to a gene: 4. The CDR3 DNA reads TGTGCCAGCTCGACAGGGAGCTCCTACGAGCAGTACCTC. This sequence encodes CASSTGSSYEQYL.

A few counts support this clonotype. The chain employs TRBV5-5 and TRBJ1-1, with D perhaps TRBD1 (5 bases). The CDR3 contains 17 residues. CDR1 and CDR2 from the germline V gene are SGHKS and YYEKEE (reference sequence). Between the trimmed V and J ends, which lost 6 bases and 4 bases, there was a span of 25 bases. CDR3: CASTAYGIGGRGTEAFF. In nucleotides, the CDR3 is TGTGCCAGCACAGCTTATGGTATCGGGGGTCGAGGCACTGAAGCTTTCTTT.

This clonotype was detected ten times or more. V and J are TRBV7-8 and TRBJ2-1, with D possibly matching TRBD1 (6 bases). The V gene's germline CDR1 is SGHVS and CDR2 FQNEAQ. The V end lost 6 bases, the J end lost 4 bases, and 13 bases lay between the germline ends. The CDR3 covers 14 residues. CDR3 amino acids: CASSSLQGYNEQFF. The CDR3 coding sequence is TGTGCCAGCAGTTCTCTACAGGGTTACAATGAGCAGTTCTTC.

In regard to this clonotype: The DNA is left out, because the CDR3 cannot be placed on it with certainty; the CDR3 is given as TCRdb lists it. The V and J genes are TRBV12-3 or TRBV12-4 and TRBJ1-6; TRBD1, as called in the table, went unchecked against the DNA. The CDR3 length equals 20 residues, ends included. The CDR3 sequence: CASSFKGFDEQFFGGSPLHF.

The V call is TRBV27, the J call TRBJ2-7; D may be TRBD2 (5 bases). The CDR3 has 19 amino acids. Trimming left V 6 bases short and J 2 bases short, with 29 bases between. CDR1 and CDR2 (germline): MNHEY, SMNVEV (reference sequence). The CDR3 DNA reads TGTGCCAGCAGCTTAACTCCAAACAGAATAGCGAGACGGCCCTACGAGCAGTACTTC. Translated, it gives CASSLTPNRIARRPYEQYF.

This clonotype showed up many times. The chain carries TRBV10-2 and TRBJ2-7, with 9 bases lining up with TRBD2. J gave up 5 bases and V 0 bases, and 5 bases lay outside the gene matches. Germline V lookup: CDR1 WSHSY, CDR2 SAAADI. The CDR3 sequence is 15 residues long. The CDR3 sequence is CASSESSAGGDEQYF. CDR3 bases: TGCGCCAGCAGTGAGTCATCAGCGGGGGGAGACGAGCAGTACTTC.

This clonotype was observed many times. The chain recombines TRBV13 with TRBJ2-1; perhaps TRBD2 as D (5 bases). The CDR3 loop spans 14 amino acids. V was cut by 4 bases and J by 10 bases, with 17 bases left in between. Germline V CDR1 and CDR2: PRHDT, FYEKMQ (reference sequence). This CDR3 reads CASSSWTPDWEQFF. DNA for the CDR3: TGTGCCAGCAGCTCCTGGACTCCCGATTGGGAGCAGTTCTTC.

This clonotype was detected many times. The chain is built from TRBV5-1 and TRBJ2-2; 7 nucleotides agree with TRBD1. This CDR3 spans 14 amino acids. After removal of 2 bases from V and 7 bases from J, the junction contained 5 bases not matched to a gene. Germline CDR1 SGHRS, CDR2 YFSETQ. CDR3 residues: CASSLTGDLGELFF. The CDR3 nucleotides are TGCGCCAGCAGCTTAACAGGGGATCTCGGGGAGCTGTTTTTT.

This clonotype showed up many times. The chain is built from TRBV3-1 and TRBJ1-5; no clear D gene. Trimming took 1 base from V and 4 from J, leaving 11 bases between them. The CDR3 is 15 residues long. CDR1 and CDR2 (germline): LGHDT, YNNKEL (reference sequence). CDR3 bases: TGTGCCAGCAGCCAAGGATACGGGGAGAATCAGCCCCAGCATTTT. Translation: CASSQGYGENQPQHF.

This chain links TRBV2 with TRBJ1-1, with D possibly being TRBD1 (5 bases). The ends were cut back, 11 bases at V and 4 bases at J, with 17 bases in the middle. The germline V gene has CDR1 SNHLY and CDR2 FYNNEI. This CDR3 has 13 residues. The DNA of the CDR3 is TGTGCCGCAGAGGGGCGTTACGGCACTGAAGCTTTCTTT. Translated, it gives CAAEGRYGTEAFF.

CDR3 residues: CASSQGGSQGQPQHF. CDR3 bases: TGTGCCAGCAGCCAAGGGGGCAGTCAGGGGCAGCCCCAGCATTTT. The chain combines TRBV4-2 with TRBJ1-5; the D gene is possibly TRBD1 (6 bases). V shed 1 base and J shed 7 bases, with 14 bases lying between them. The CDR3 runs to 15 residues. The V gene's germline CDR1 is LGHNA and CDR2 YNFKEQ.